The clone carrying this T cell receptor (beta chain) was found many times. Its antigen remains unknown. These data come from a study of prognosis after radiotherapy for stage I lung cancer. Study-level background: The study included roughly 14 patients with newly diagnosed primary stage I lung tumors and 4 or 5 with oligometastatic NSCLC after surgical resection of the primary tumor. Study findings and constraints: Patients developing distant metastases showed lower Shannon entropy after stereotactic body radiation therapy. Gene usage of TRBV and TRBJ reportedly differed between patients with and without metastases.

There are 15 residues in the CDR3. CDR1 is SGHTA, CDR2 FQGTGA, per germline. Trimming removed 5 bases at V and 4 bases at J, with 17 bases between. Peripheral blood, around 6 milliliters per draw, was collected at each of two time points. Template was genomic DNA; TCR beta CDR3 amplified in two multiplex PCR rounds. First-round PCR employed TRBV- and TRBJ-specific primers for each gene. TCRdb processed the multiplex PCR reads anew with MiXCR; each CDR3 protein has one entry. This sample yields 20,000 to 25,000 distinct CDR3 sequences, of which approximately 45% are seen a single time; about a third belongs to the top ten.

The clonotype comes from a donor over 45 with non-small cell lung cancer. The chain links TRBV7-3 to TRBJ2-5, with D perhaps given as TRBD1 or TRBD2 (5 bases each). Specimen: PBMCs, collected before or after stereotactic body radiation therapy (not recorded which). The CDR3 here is CASSHFGGEGETQYF. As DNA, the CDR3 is TGTGCCAGCAGCCATTTTGGGGGAGAGGGAGAGACCCAGTACTTC. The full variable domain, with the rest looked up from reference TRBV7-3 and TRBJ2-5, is GAGVSQTPSNKVTEKGKYVELRCDPISGHTALYWYRQSLGQGPEFLIYFQGTGAADDSGLPNDRFFAVRPEGSVSTLKIQRTERGDSAVYLCASSHFGGEGETQYFGPGTRLLVL.